The sequence of this T cell receptor (beta chain) was determined in a study of blood T cell repertoires in COVID-19. Study overall: PBMCs, B-cell-depleted T cells, or T cells provided the cDNA or gDNA that made up the material.

This CDR3 region has 17 residues. J lost 0 bases, V lost 5 bases, and 5 bases had no gene match. Germline CDR1 and CDR2: GTSNPN and SVGIG (reference sequence). Per the authors' pipeline: The assay estimated nucleated cells by amplifying reference gene primers. The method was immunoSEQ multiplex PCR; TCRdb's version includes in-frame clones alone and lacks a portion of them. V, J and clone size are those of that table, while D and trimming were read from the DNA. The sample carries about 230,000 clones, around 78% recorded once. The chain is built from TRBV30 and TRBJ2-1; 15 nucleotides match TRBD2. Sequencing was performed on peripheral blood. The source of this sequence is a woman between 65 and 79 years old with active or convalescent COVID-19. The CDR3 DNA sequence: TGTGCCTGGGCGGGACTAGCGGGGGGTCTCTCCTACAATGAGCAGTTCTTC. It specifies CAWAGLAGGLSYNEQFF.